These 2 T cell receptor beta chains originate from one sample sequenced in a study of CD8+ T cells in alopecia areata. As the sequencing template, cDNA was produced by extracting RNA and reverse transcribing it. Some clones are missing from TCRdb's copy, which holds only in-frame ones; the method was immunoSEQ multiplex PCR. This table has roughly 180,000 clones, 50% to 60% appearing once. The treatment: oral pan-JAK inhibitor, 5-10 mg twice daily. The sequencing here drew on CD4+ T cells sorted from blood, taken at week 4, from a patient treated with tofacitinib. Source of these receptors: a human donor with alopecia areata.

V usage is TRBV27 and J usage is TRBJ2-7, with TRBD2 as a possible D gene (6 bases). Trimming took off 5 bases at V and 3 bases at J, with 17 bases between the two ends. The germline CDR1 and CDR2 sequences are MNHEY and SMNVEV (reference sequence). The CDR3 is 15 residues long. The CDR3 bases are TGTGCCAGCAGTCGGCCGGGACTGCGGATCTACGAGCAGTACTTC. It encodes CASSRPGLRIYEQYF.

The CDR3 reads CSVEGTPPTANEQFF. CDR3 DNA sequence: TGCAGCGTTGAGGGGACCCCCCCCACAGCCAATGAGCAGTTCTTC. The chain links TRBV29-1 to TRBJ2-1, with D perhaps given as TRBD1 or TRBD2 (5 bases each). CDR1 is SQVTM, CDR2 ANQGSEA, per germline. The CDR3 covers 15 residues. The ends were cut back, 3 bases at V and 6 bases at J, with 18 bases in the middle.